This is a list of T cell receptor beta chains from one sample in a study of T cell responses to AZD1222 COVID-19 vaccine. Method: immunoSEQ multiplex PCR; TCRdb's copy keeps in-frame clones and lacks some. Of roughly 150,000 clones listed, 88% are singletons. This specimen consisted of peripheral blood, obtained on day 0 of AZD1222 vaccination. These receptors originate from an adult in good health. CDR3s include the opening cysteine and the closing phenylalanine or tryptophan. Each record gives: V gene, clone size, CDR3 length, CDR3 protein. The size entry is marked missing in some rows and otherwise reads once, few, many or a size class.

>TRBV9|.|15
CASSVEGVGPTEAFF
>TRBV9|.|14
CASSVVGADGEQFF
>TRBV6-5|.|12
CASRTPDGSYTF
>TRBV6-5|once|12
CASWRVGYGYTF
>TRBV4-3|.|15
CASSQADGGAYEQYF
>TRBV19|.|12
CASSIASQPQHF
>TRBV30|.|14
CAWRGLGQDYGYTF
>TRBV5-4|.|13
CASSPASNTEAFF
>TRBV6-5|.|14
CASSAGGKSYGYTF
>TRBV19|.|10
CASSGGELFF
>TRBV12-3/TRBV12-4|.|13
CASSLAGLDTQYF
>TRBV12-3/TRBV12-4|.|12
CASSFSDQPQHF
>TRBV10-3|.|18
CAISERSASGAPSETQYF
>TRBV6-2/TRBV6-3|.|13
CASSTSPAGELFF
>TRBV19|.|13
CASSGTGGNEQFF
>TRBV15|.|17
CATSRGEEYSGANVLTF
>TRBV7-9|.|14
CASSPSGAGTEAFF
>TRBV29-1|.|11
CSVVLSHEQYF
>TRBV4-2|.|13
CASSQPESTEAFF
>TRBV19|.|13
CASSIQSTGELFF
>TRBV19|.|14
CASSIYHSNQPQHF
>TRBV7-9|.|13
CASSSSGANVLTF
>TRBV6-5|.|14
CASSSHGQPNIQYF
>TRBV27|.|17
CASSLRGVDGRHQPQHF